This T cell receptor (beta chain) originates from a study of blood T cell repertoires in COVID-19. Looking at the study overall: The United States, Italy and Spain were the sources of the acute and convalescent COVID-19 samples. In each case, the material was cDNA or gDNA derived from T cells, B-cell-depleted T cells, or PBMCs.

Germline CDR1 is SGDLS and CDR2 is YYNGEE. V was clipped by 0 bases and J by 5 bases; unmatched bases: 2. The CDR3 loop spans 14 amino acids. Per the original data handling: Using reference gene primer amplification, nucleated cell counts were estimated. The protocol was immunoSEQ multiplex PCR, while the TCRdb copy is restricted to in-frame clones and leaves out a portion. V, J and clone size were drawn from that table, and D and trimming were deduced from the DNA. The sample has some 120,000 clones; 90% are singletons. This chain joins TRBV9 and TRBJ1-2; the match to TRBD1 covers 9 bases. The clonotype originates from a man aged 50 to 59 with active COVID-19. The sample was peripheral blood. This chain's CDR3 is CASSVGTGVYGYTF. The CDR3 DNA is TGTGCCAGCAGCGTAGGGACAGGGGTTTATGGCTACACCTTC. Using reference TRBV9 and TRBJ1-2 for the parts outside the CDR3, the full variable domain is DSGVTQTPKHLITATGQRVTLRCSPRSGDLSVYWYQQSLDQGLQFLIQYYNGEERAKGNILERFSAQQFPDLHSELNLSSLELGDSALYFCASSVGTGVYGYTFGSGTRLTVV.